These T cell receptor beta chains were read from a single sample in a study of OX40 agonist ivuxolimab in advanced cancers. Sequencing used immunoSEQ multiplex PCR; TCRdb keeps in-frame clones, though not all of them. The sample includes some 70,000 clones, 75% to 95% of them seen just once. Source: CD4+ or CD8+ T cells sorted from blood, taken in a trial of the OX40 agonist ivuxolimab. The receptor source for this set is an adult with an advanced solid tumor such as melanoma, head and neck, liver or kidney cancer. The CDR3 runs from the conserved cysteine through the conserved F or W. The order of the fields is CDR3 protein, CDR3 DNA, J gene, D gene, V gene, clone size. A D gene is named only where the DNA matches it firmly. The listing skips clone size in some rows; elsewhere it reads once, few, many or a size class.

cdr3_aa: CASSLGQNLHGYTF; cdr3_nt: TGTGCCAGCAGCTTGGGGCAGAACCTTCATGGCTACACCTTC; j_call: TRBJ1-2; d_call: .; v_call: TRBV5-6; clone_size: once
cdr3_aa: CASSSSYEQYF; cdr3_nt: TGCGCCAGCAGCTCCTCCTACGAGCAGTACTTC; j_call: TRBJ2-7; d_call: .; v_call: TRBV5-1; clone_size: .
cdr3_aa: CASSLAAASGNTIYF; cdr3_nt: TGTGCCAGCAGTTTAGCTGCAGCCTCTGGAAACACCATATATTTT; j_call: TRBJ1-3; d_call: .; v_call: TRBV7-2; clone_size: .
cdr3_aa: CASSPFRSYEQYF; cdr3_nt: TGTGCCAGCAGCCCATTCCGCTCCTACGAGCAGTACTTC; j_call: TRBJ2-7; d_call: .; v_call: TRBV11-3; clone_size: .
cdr3_aa: CASSSIQRVGNNEQFF; cdr3_nt: TGTGCCAGCAGCTCCATTCAACGGGTGGGGAACAATGAGCAGTTCTTC; j_call: TRBJ2-1; d_call: .; v_call: TRBV7-3; clone_size: .
cdr3_aa: CASSSSGPGNTGELFF; cdr3_nt: TGTGCCAGCAGCTCCTCGGGACCGGGGAACACCGGGGAGCTGTTTTTT; j_call: TRBJ2-2; d_call: .; v_call: TRBV2; clone_size: .
cdr3_aa: CASSQDHWSNQPQHF; cdr3_nt: TGCGCCAGCAGCCAAGATCACTGGAGCAATCAGCCCCAGCATTTT; j_call: TRBJ1-5; d_call: .; v_call: TRBV4-1; clone_size: .
cdr3_aa: CASTLAGAGEQFF; cdr3_nt: TGTGCCAGCACGCTAGCGGGAGCAGGTGAGCAGTTCTTC; j_call: TRBJ2-1; d_call: TRBD2; v_call: TRBV11-3; clone_size: .
cdr3_aa: CASRPPTGSGETQYF; cdr3_nt: TGTGCCAGTAGACCCCCGACAGGGAGTGGAGAGACCCAGTACTTC; j_call: TRBJ2-5; d_call: TRBD1; v_call: TRBV19; clone_size: .
cdr3_aa: CASSPRQGTKDTDTQYF; cdr3_nt: TGTGCCAGCAGCCCCCGACAGGGGACGAAGGACACAGATACGCAGTATTTT; j_call: TRBJ2-3; d_call: TRBD1; v_call: TRBV11-1; clone_size: .
cdr3_aa: CASSFLPPGTGSSHTYEQYF; cdr3_nt: TGTGCCAGCAGTTTCCTCCCACCCGGGACAGGGTCGTCCCATACCTACGAGCAGTACTTC; j_call: TRBJ2-7; d_call: TRBD1; v_call: TRBV27; clone_size: .
cdr3_aa: CASSPPTQDEQFF; cdr3_nt: TGTGCCAGCTCACCACCGACCCAGGATGAGCAGTTCTTC; j_call: TRBJ2-1; d_call: .; v_call: TRBV18; clone_size: .
cdr3_aa: CASSADRVGENTEAFF; cdr3_nt: TGTGCCAGCAGCGCGGACAGGGTGGGGGAGAACACTGAAGCTTTCTTT; j_call: TRBJ1-1; d_call: TRBD1; v_call: TRBV13; clone_size: .
cdr3_aa: CASSLDGGVNYGYTF; cdr3_nt: TGCGCCAGCAGCTTGGATGGGGGGGTAAACTATGGCTACACCTTC; j_call: TRBJ1-2; d_call: .; v_call: TRBV5-1; clone_size: .